Listed here are 21 T cell receptor beta chains from one sample, sequenced in a study of blood T cell repertoires in COVID-19. Measured with immunoSEQ multiplex PCR; TCRdb has only the in-frame clones, and not every one. Of approximately 400,000 clones listed, about four fifths are singletons. The sample consisted of peripheral blood. These receptors came from a human donor with acute or convalescent COVID-19. The donor label of this sample is uncertain.

The table lists this clone with a few counts. This chain connects TRBV6-5 to TRBJ1-2, with 9 bases that match TRBD1. Germline CDR1 and CDR2: MNHEY and SVGAGI. The CDR3 is 15 amino acids. With V trimmed by 7 bases and J by 4 bases, 10 bases remained unmatched. The CDR3 reads CASKFQLGQGYGYTF. The CDR3 DNA sequence: TGTGCCAGCAAATTCCAACTGGGACAGGGCTATGGCTACACCTTC.

This sequence joins TRBV4-1 and TRBJ1-2; D is possibly TRBD1 (5 bases). Trimming took 1 base from V and 8 from J, leaving 14 bases between them. This CDR3 has 14 residues. Germline values: CDR1 MGHRA, CDR2 YSYEKL. DNA for the CDR3: TGCGCCAGCAGCCAAGGACGGAACGGGGGAGGCTACACCTTC. This encodes CASSQGRNGGGYTF.

The chain is built from TRBV19 and TRBJ1-2, with a weak D call TRBD1 (5 bases). Germline-derived CDR1 and CDR2 are LNHDA and SQIVND (reference sequence). V lost 3 bases, J lost 0 bases, and 14 bases lay in between. CDR3 length: 16 amino acids. CDR3 sequence reads: CASSMLRATANYGYTF. The CDR3 DNA follows: TGTGCCAGTAGTATGCTCAGGGCCACAGCTAACTATGGCTACACCTTC.

V usage is TRBV6-6 and J usage is TRBJ1-1; D is undetermined. Trimming removed 5 bases from V and 1 base from J, with 5 bases in between. CDR1 is MNHNY and CDR2 is SVGAGI in the germline V gene (reference sequence). This CDR3 comprises 12 residues. CDR3: CASSEGNTEAFF. For the CDR3, the DNA is TGTGCCAGCAGTGAGGGGAACACTGAAGCTTTCTTT.

This CDR3 is CASRTQGGAEKLFF. The CDR3 bases are TGTGCCAGCAGGACACAGGGTGGGGCTGAAAAACTGTTTTTT. V is TRBV6-5 and J is TRBJ1-4, with D maybe TRBD1 (6 bases). CDR1 MNHEY and CDR2 SVGAGI come from the germline V gene. The CDR3 has 14 residues. The V end was cut by 6 bases, the J end by 7 bases, with 15 bases between.

The genes are TRBV4-1 and TRBJ1-5; D gene unclear. Germline V lookup: CDR1 MGHRA, CDR2 YSYEKL. The V gene lost 3 bases and the J gene lost 4 bases, with 16 bases spanning the gap. The CDR3 runs 16 residues. The CDR3 DNA reads TGCGCCAGCAGCCATCCGGGGATACAGATTAATCAGCCCCAGCATTTT. Translation: CASSHPGIQINQPQHF.

The chain is built from TRBV7-6 and TRBJ2-1, with TRBD2 matching over 7 bases. The J segment lost 4 bases and the V segment lost 7 bases, leaving 7 bases of the junction unmatched. Germline V lookup: CDR1 SGHVS, CDR2 FNYEAQ. This CDR3 is 14 amino acids long. Here the CDR3 reads CASKRDYDYNEQFF. The DNA of the CDR3 is TGTGCCAGCAAGAGGGACTACGATTACAATGAGCAGTTCTTC.

V gene TRBV30 combines with J gene TRBJ2-7, with D possibly being TRBD1 (6 bases). Trimming pared 2 bases from V and 7 bases from J, leaving 12 bases between. This CDR3 is 12 amino acids long. Germline V gene sequence: CDR1 GTSNPN, CDR2 SVGIG (reference sequence). CDR3 DNA: TGTGCCTGGAGTTCAGGGGTGAGAGAGCAGTACTTC. Translation: CAWSSGVREQYF.

This chain uses TRBV18 with TRBJ2-5; D might be TRBD2 (7 bases). Germline values: CDR1 KGHSH, CDR2 LQKENI. CDR3 length: 12 amino acids. V dropped 10 bases and J dropped 4 bases, with 13 bases sitting between them. CDR3 region: CATRGAGETQYF. CDR3 bases: TGTGCCACCCGGGGGGCCGGAGAGACCCAGTACTTC.

The chain joins TRBV2 to TRBJ2-7; TRBD1 is a possible D gene (6 bases). Per germline, CDR1 SNHLY and CDR2 FYNNEI. The CDR3 extends over 13 amino acids. V was pared by 5 bases and J by 4 bases, with 12 bases between. The CDR3, as DNA: TGTGCCAGCAGTCAGGGGTTTCGGTACGAGCAGTACTTC. Encoded protein: CASSQGFRYEQYF.

V usage is TRBV19 and J usage is TRBJ2-6; 9 bases are shared with TRBD1. After removal of 9 bases from V and 3 bases from J, the junction contained 3 bases not matched to a gene. Germline V gene lookup returns CDR1 LNHDA and CDR2 SQIVND (reference sequence). CDR3 length equals 14 residues. In DNA, the CDR3 is TGTGCCAGCCGGGGACAGGGTGGGGCCAACGTCCTGACTTTC. Translated: CASRGQGGANVLTF.

The rearrangement uses TRBV28 and TRBJ2-7; TRBD2 might be the D (6 bases). V was cut by 6 bases and J by 4 bases, with 19 bases left in between. This CDR3 region has 15 residues. The germline V gene has CDR1 MDHEN and CDR2 SYDVKM. The CDR3 reads CASSIGGYRNYEQYF. Here the CDR3 DNA reads TGTGCCAGCAGCATCGGAGGGTACCGCAATTACGAGCAGTACTTC.

This chain uses TRBV7-8 with TRBJ2-1; 11 nucleotides align to TRBD2. The CDR3 is 15 residues long. In germline, CDR1 is SGHVS, CDR2 FQNEAQ. Unmatched junction bases numbered 4, after V lost 2 bases and J lost 7 bases. In nucleotides, the CDR3 is TGTGCCAGCAGCTTACTCAGACTAGCGGGAAATGAGCAGTTCTTC. Its translation is CASSLLRLAGNEQFF.

The chain recombines TRBV2 with TRBJ1-2, with D tentatively TRBD1 (5 bases). The V gene lost 4 bases and the J gene lost 0 bases, with 9 bases spanning the gap. The CDR3 totals 14 residues. Germline lookup yields CDR1 SNHLY and CDR2 FYNNEI. The CDR3 bases are TGTGCCAGCAGTGGAGACAGTCCTAACTATGGCTACACCTTC. This sequence encodes CASSGDSPNYGYTF.

The V call is TRBV7-8, the J call TRBJ1-5; no definite D call. Germline CDR1 SGHVS, CDR2 FQNEAQ. This CDR3 is built from 21 residues. Trimming stripped 1 base from V and 0 bases from J, with 25 bases between. The CDR3 sequence: CASSLEDIGQDRDYSNQPQHF. CDR3 bases: TGTGCCAGCAGCTTAGAAGACATTGGGCAGGATCGAGATTATAGCAATCAGCCCCAGCATTTT.

On this clone itself: The same CDR3 can be traced to other DNA sequences in this sample. The J gene is TRBJ2-7, the V gene TRBV5-1; no reliable D call. Germline values: CDR1 SGHRS, CDR2 YFSETQ. The CDR3 length is 11 residues. The ends were cut back, 2 bases at V and 4 bases at J, with 4 bases in the middle. The CDR3 DNA reads as TGCGCCAGCAGCTTCTTATACGAGCAGTACTTC. It codes for CASSFLYEQYF.

The V and J genes are TRBV2 and TRBJ1-1, with a tentative D call TRBD1 (5 bases). The CDR3 loop spans 15 amino acids. The V end lost 10 bases, the J end lost 0 bases, and 18 bases lay between the germline ends. Germline values: CDR1 SNHLY, CDR2 FYNNEI. This CDR3 reads CATTPGQPMNTEAFF. The DNA for the CDR3 is TGTGCCACCACTCCCGGACAACCGATGAACACTGAAGCTTTCTTT.

This clone was seen a handful of times. This chain joins TRBV5-6 and TRBJ1-6; D not resolved. In germline, CDR1 is SGHDT, CDR2 YYEEEE. Deletions cut 2 bases from V and 6 bases from J, with 15 bases between. CDR3 size: 16 residues. The CDR3 region is CASSFANTRRNSPLHF. CDR3 DNA sequence: TGTGCCAGCAGCTTCGCAAATACACGTCGTAATTCACCCCTCCACTTT.

The J gene is TRBJ1-6, the V gene TRBV6-4, with 7 bases lining up with TRBD1. Trimming cost V 6 bases and J 6 bases; bases outside gene matches: 5. The CDR3 totals 14 residues. Germline V gene data show CDR1 as MRHNA and CDR2 as SNTAGT. The CDR3 is CASRARGSNSPLHF. CDR3 bases: TGTGCCAGCAGGGCCAGGGGGAGTAATTCACCCCTCCACTTT.

This clone was counted a single time. The CDR3 DNA is TGTGCCAGCAGACGATCCAGGCTCGGTAATGAAAAACTGTTTTTT. As protein: CASRRSRLGNEKLFF. V gene TRBV6-5 combines with J gene TRBJ1-4; D remains ambiguous. CDR3 size: 15 residues. The ends were cut back, 6 bases at V and 4 bases at J, with 15 bases in the middle. Germline V gene sequence: CDR1 MNHEY, CDR2 SVGAGI.

The chain is built from TRBV5-5 and TRBJ1-1, with 8 positions matching TRBD1. The V segment lost 1 base and the J segment 0 bases; nucleotides outside the gene matches: 8. The CDR3 loop spans 17 amino acids. Germline CDR1 is SGHKS and CDR2 is YYEKEE (reference sequence). The CDR3 region has the DNA TGTGCCAGCAGCTTGCCATGGGACAGGACGATGAACACTGAAGCTTTCTTT. It specifies CASSLPWDRTMNTEAFF.